This T cell receptor (beta chain) was sequenced during a study (dated by TCRdb to between 2021 and 2023). Here is what the overall study found, with its caveats: According to the authors, more investigation is needed, including longitudinal sampling and evaluation of a control group.

Trimming removed 7 bases from V and 0 bases from J, leaving 13 bases between the germline ends. The germline V gene sets CDR1 to MDHEN and CDR2 to SYDVKM. The CDR3 sequence holds 14 residues, the cysteine and phenylalanine included. Of the read, only the CDR3 DNA is kept; its 42 bases are in frame from base 1. Points on this clone: The specificity of this receptor is unknown. There are no base qualities to consult, and no much larger clone falls within one base.

PBMCs were isolated from peripheral blood, and TCR beta sequencing was performed on genomic DNA from unsorted PBMCs. Survey-level sequencing on the immunoSEQ platform was used to profile TCR beta chain repertoires. The paper's data handling went like this. Repertoire diversity was measured with the inverse Simpson index, and CDR3 amino acid length spectratypes and V-J pairing frequencies were compared. TCR beta CDR3 sequences were matched against VDJdb to annotate clonotypes specific to SARS-CoV-2, CMV, influenza A and EBV. TCRdb stores this immuneACCESS table with in-frame sequences only. Part of the clones is absent; in the studies checked, under half of the shortfall reflects unresolved V genes, and no reason is known for the rest. V, J and clone size derive from that table, while D and trimming were established from the DNA sequence. Present in this sample are 60,000 to 85,000 clones, about 94% of which were seen just once. The top ten clones comprise roughly 4.5% of the sample.

The sequencing sample was made of PBMCs. The origin of this receptor is a man aged 35 to 55 with rheumatoid arthritis. The chain uses TRBV28 and TRBJ2-7; the D gene identity is not certain. The DNA reads as follows: TGTGCCAGCAATTTGATCTCAAACTCCTACGAGCAGTACTTC. It codes for CASNLISNSYEQYF.